Listed here is a single TCR beta chain. After isolation, RNA underwent reverse transcription to generate cDNA as the sequencing template. Method: immunoSEQ multiplex PCR; TCRdb's copy keeps in-frame clones and lacks some. The table lists about 97,000 clones, about 40% of them singletons. This record belongs to a study of CD8+ T cells in alopecia areata. The germline V gene has CDR1 MNHNS and CDR2 SASEGT. The V gene end was trimmed by 5 bases and the J gene end by 2 bases; junction bases not matched to a gene: 5. CDR3 size: 14 residues. The rearrangement links TRBV6-1 to TRBJ2-7, with TRBD1 matching 8 bases. This sequence was found in a human donor with alopecia areata. The specimen was CD4+ T cells sorted from blood. DNA of the CDR3: TGTGCCAGCAGTCCGGGACAGGTTCCCTACGAGCAGTACTTC. It codes for CASSPGQVPYEQYF.